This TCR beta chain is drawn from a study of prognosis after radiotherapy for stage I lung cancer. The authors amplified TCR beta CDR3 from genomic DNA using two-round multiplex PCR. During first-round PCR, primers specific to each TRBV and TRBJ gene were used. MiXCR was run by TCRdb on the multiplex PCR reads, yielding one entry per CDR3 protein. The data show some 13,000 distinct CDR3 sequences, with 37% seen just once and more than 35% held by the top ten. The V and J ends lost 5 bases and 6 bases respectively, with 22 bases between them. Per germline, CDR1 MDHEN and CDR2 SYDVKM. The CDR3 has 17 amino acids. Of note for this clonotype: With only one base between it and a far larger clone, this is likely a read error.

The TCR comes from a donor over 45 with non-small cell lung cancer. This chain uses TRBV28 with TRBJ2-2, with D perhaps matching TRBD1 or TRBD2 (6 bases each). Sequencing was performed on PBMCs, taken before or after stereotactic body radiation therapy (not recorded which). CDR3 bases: TGTGCCAGCAGTGACCCAAACACAGGGAGGTATGCCGGGGAGCTGTTTTTT. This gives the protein CASSDPNTGRYAGELFF.